One sample yielded the 30 T cell receptor beta chains listed below, sequenced in a study of patients and donors after allogeneic stem cell transplantation. TCRdb analysed the RT-PCR reads with MiXCR anew, one entry per CDR3 protein. The sample shows about 70,000 distinct CDR3 sequences, more than 20% of them seen only once. The specimen sequenced was blood, either unsorted or a sorted T cell fraction (not recorded which). All receptors come from a human donor who was either an allogeneic HSCT recipient or a stem cell or donor lymphocyte infusion donor (not recorded which). It is not recorded whose cells these are; they may come from a transplant donor.

The chain joins TRBV20-1 to TRBJ1-1; possible D gene TRBD1, 5 bases. Germline V gene data show CDR1 as DFQATT and CDR2 as SNEGSKA (reference sequence). V was clipped by 5 bases and J by 2 bases, with 18 bases between them. The CDR3 is 15 residues long. CDR3 bases: TGCAGTGCTCGCCTGACAGTCCCCAAAAACACTGAAGCTTTCTTT. Translation: CSARLTVPKNTEAFF.

The chain joins TRBV24-1 to TRBJ1-1; maybe TRBD1 (5 bases). The CDR3 is made up of 14 amino acids. Germline CDR1 and CDR2: KGHDR and SFDVKD. The germline V and J ends were trimmed by 3 bases and 8 bases, with 15 bases remaining between them. The CDR3: CATSDDPSGGEAFF. The CDR3 DNA reads TGTGCCACCAGTGATGACCCATCGGGGGGAGAAGCTTTCTTT.

There are a few counts of this clonotype. This chain connects TRBV20-1 to TRBJ2-7; 8 bases agree with TRBD2. Unmatched junction bases numbered 11, after V lost 1 base and J lost 6 bases. The germline V gene encodes CDR1 DFQATT and CDR2 SNEGSKA (reference sequence). The CDR3 is 15 residues long. CDR3 amino acids: CSARAGTSGNFEQYF. CDR3 DNA: TGCAGTGCTAGAGCCGGGACTAGTGGAAATTTCGAGCAGTACTTC.

The CDR3 nucleotides read TGTGCCGCAGGACCAGGGGATACGCAGTATTTT. Protein: CAAGPGDTQYF. The chain employs TRBV6-1 and TRBJ2-3; tentative D call: TRBD1 (5 bases). Germline values: CDR1 MNHNS, CDR2 SASEGT. The V end was cut by 11 bases, the J end by 6 bases, with 12 bases between. The CDR3 consists of 11 residues.

This clonotype was counted a few times. The chain is built from TRBV6-5 and TRBJ2-1; maybe TRBD2 (6 bases). Per germline, CDR1 MNHEY and CDR2 SVGAGI. Trimming shortened V by 0 bases and J by 9 bases, and 12 bases separated the two germline ends. The length of the CDR3 is 14 residues. The CDR3 bases are TGTGCCAGCAGTTACTCTCCGGGAGTAGGTGAGCAGTTCTTC. This gives the protein CASSYSPGVGEQFF.

This clonotype was recorded many times. The genes are TRBV7-2 and TRBJ1-1; D is possibly TRBD1 (5 bases). The germline gives CDR1 SGHTA, CDR2 FQGNSA. This CDR3 is 15 amino acids long. V was shortened by 1 base and J by 5 bases, with 14 bases between the two germline ends. CDR3: CASSLDGGGWTEAFF. In DNA, the CDR3 is TGTGCCAGCAGCTTAGATGGCGGGGGGTGGACTGAAGCTTTCTTT.

J is TRBJ2-3 and V is TRBV11-3, with a tentative D call TRBD2 (5 bases). This CDR3 has 14 residues. Germline V gene data show CDR1 as SGHNT and CDR2 as YENEEA. Between the trimmed V and J ends, which lost 1 base and 4 bases, there was a span of 9 bases. CDR3 in DNA: TGTGCCAGCAGCTTAGCCGGGGTCGCAGATACGCAGTATTTT. Translation: CASSLAGVADTQYF. Looking up the rest from reference TRBV11-3 and TRBJ2-3 gives the full variable domain: EAGVVQSPRYKIIEKKQPVAFWCNPISGHNTLYWYLQNLGQGPELLIRYENEEAVDDSQLPKDRFSAERLKGVDSTLKIQPAELGDSAVYLCASSLAGVADTQYFGPGTRLTVL.

The chain has TRBV10-3 and TRBJ2-7; D possibly corresponds to TRBD1 (5 bases). The length of the CDR3 is 17 residues. The V gene lost 6 bases and the J gene lost 0 bases, with 21 bases spanning the gap. Looked up from germline, CDR1 is ENHRY and CDR2 is SYGVKD. CDR3 nucleotide sequence: TGTGCCATCAGATCCCGTTTACAGGCAGACCCCTCCTACGAGCAGTACTTC. Protein sequence: CAIRSRLQADPSYEQYF.

The genes are TRBV7-9 and TRBJ1-4; D remains ambiguous. Germline-derived CDR1 and CDR2 are SEHNR and FQNEAQ (reference sequence). This CDR3 region has 14 residues. Trimming left V 5 bases short and J 8 bases short, with 15 bases between. The CDR3 sequence is CASSIPSETEKLFF. CDR3 nucleotides: TGTGCCAGCAGCATTCCTTCGGAAACAGAAAAACTGTTTTTT.

This clonotype was detected only a few times. This chain links TRBV6-5 with TRBJ1-2; D gene uncertain. The V gene lost 2 bases and the J gene lost 0 bases, with 10 bases spanning the gap. The CDR3 has 15 residues. Germline lookup yields CDR1 MNHEY and CDR2 SVGAGI. In DNA, the CDR3 is TGTGCCAGCAGTTACAGCGCAGGAGCTAACTATGGCTACACCTTC. Protein sequence: CASSYSAGANYGYTF.

The chain's CDR3 is CASSGRSGNTIYF. The CDR3 coding sequence is TGTGCCAGCAGCGGGAGGTCTGGAAACACCATATATTTT. The chain uses TRBV9 and TRBJ1-3, with no clear D. CDR3 length: 13 amino acids. V gave up 3 bases and J gave up 1 base, with 5 bases separating them. Germline V gene sequence: CDR1 SGDLS, CDR2 YYNGEE.

The chain joins TRBV15 to TRBJ1-6, with TRBD1 matching 8 bases. Trimming removed 6 bases from V and 4 bases from J; junction bases left unmatched: 8. Per germline, CDR1 LNHNV and CDR2 YYDKDF (reference sequence). The CDR3 extends over 16 amino acids. CDR3 in DNA: TGTGCCACCAGAGCGGGACAGGCGGATTATAATTCACCCCTCCACTTT. Translation gives CATRAGQADYNSPLHF. Filled out from reference TRBV15 and TRBJ1-6, the complete variable domain reads DAMVIQNPRYQVTQFGKPVTLSCSQTLNHNVMYWYQQKSSQAPKLLFHYYDKDFNNEADTPDNFQSRRPNTSFCFLDIRSPGLGDTAMYLCATRAGQADYNSPLHFGNGTRLTVT.

This clonotype was seen only a few times. V is TRBV15 and J is TRBJ2-7; no clear D. This CDR3 contains 15 residues. CDR1 and CDR2 (germline): LNHNV, YYDKDF (reference sequence). The ends were cut back, 0 bases at V and 1 base at J, with 10 bases in the middle. In DNA form, the CDR3 reads TGTGCCACCAGCAGAGATAGCAGGTTTTCCTACGAGCAGTACTTC. The encoded protein is CATSRDSRFSYEQYF.

The CDR3 loop reads CAWSDLGDTEAFF. CDR3 nucleotides: TGTGCCTGGTCCGACCTGGGGGACACTGAAGCTTTCTTT. The J gene is TRBJ1-1, the V gene TRBV30; the D gene is possibly TRBD1 (5 bases). The germline V and J ends were trimmed by 5 bases and 3 bases, with 13 bases remaining between them. This CDR3 comprises 13 residues. The germline V gene encodes CDR1 GTSNPN and CDR2 SVGIG (reference sequence).

This rearrangement joins TRBV4-1 to TRBJ1-1, with D possibly being TRBD1 (5 bases). V was shortened by 1 base and J by 4 bases, with 13 bases between the two germline ends. The germline gives CDR1 MGHRA, CDR2 YSYEKL. The CDR3 runs 15 residues. Written as DNA, the CDR3 is TGCGCCAGCAGCCAAGGCCCTTTGGGGACCACTGAAGCTTTCTTT. Amino acid sequence: CASSQGPLGTTEAFF.

The table lists this clonotype with a few counts. The chain recombines TRBV6-2 or TRBV6-3 with TRBJ2-7; 8 bases align to TRBD1. CDR3 length: 14 residues. CDR1 is MNHEY and CDR2 is SVGEGT in the germline V gene. Trimming removed 7 bases from V and 6 bases from J; junction bases left unmatched: 11. The CDR3 DNA follows: TGTGCCAGCAATCCGGACAGGGCCCTTTTCGAGCAGTACTTC. Residues: CASNPDRALFEQYF.

The J gene is TRBJ2-5, the V gene TRBV24-1; the D gene is possibly TRBD2 (6 bases). This CDR3 region has 13 residues. In germline, CDR1 is KGHDR, CDR2 SFDVKD. Trimming took off 4 bases at V and 3 bases at J, with 8 bases between the two ends. The CDR3 is CATSEGGEETQYF. The DNA of the CDR3 is TGTGCCACCAGTGAAGGCGGGGAAGAGACCCAGTACTTC.

This chain connects TRBV20-1 to TRBJ2-7; the match to TRBD2 covers 9 bases. Germline-derived CDR1 and CDR2 are DFQATT and SNEGSKA (reference sequence). The CDR3 loop spans 13 amino acids. V shed 5 bases, J shed 4 bases, and the junction held 6 bases outside the gene matches. The CDR3 DNA reads as TGCAGTGCTTTGCGGGGGGGCGAGTACGAGCAGTACTTC. This encodes CSALRGGEYEQYF.

The gene calls are TRBV5-1 and TRBJ2-7; D unclear. The V end was cut by 0 bases, the J end by 2 bases, with 9 bases between. The CDR3 has 14 amino acids. CDR1 is SGHRS and CDR2 is YFSETQ in the germline V gene. CDR3 coding DNA: TGCGCCAGCAGCTTGGGTGAAGCCACCTACGAGCAGTACTTC. It codes for CASSLGEATYEQYF. The full variable domain, completed using reference TRBV5-1 and TRBJ2-7, is KAGVTQTPRYLIKTRGQQVTLSCSPISGHRSVSWYQQTPGQGLQFLFEYFSETQRNKGNFPGRFSGRQFSNSRSEMNVSTLELGDSALYLCASSLGEATYEQYFGPGTRLTVT.

This chain joins TRBV4-1 and TRBJ1-2; D is unclear. Per the germline V gene, CDR1 is MGHRA and CDR2 is YSYEKL. Trimming took off 3 bases at V and 7 bases at J, with 18 bases between the two ends. The CDR3 extends over 15 amino acids. CDR3 DNA sequence: TGCGCCAGCAGCCATTGGTGGGTCGGATTTGGTGGCTACACCTTC. Protein: CASSHWWVGFGGYTF.

This clonotype was counted only a few times. V is TRBV5-6 and J is TRBJ2-5; no clear D gene. CDR1 and CDR2 from the germline V gene are SGHDT and YYEEEE. The CDR3 extends over 11 amino acids. Trimming took 6 bases from V and 3 from J, leaving 6 bases between them. CDR3 amino acids: CASTKEETQYF. The CDR3 DNA follows: TGTGCCAGCACCAAGGAAGAGACCCAGTACTTC.

Only a few counts were recorded for this clonotype. The chain couples TRBV14 to TRBJ2-1, with D maybe TRBD1 (6 bases). The germline CDR1 and CDR2 sequences are SGHDN and FVKESK. The CDR3 loop spans 16 amino acids. V was shortened by 6 bases and J by 4 bases, with 19 bases between the two germline ends. The DNA for the CDR3 is TGTGCCAGCAGAGCAAGGGGTCAGGGGCCGTACAATGAGCAGTTCTTC. Its translation is CASRARGQGPYNEQFF.

This rearrangement joins TRBV24-1 to TRBJ2-1; 12 bases align to TRBD1. The CDR3 runs 18 residues. The trim removed 3 bases at V and 4 bases at J, leaving 9 bases unmatched. The V gene's germline CDR1 is KGHDR and CDR2 SFDVKD. CDR3 in amino acids: CATSDHAGQGANYNEQFF. In DNA, the CDR3 is TGTGCCACCAGTGATCATGCGGGACAGGGGGCTAATTACAATGAGCAGTTCTTC.

The V call is TRBV7-9, the J call TRBJ2-1; 10 nucleotides agree with TRBD2. Germline CDR1 is SEHNR and CDR2 is FQNEAQ (reference sequence). V gave up 5 bases and J gave up 7 bases; unmatched junction bases: 8. CDR3 length equals 15 residues. The CDR3 loop reads CASSRTSGKRNEQFF. In DNA form, the CDR3 reads TGTGCCAGCAGCCGAACTAGCGGGAAACGAAATGAGCAGTTCTTC.

There are a few counts of this clonotype. This chain joins TRBV29-1 and TRBJ2-5; maybe TRBD1 (5 bases). V lost 7 bases and J 2 bases, leaving 11 bases between the germline ends. The CDR3 runs to 12 residues. Germline lookup yields CDR1 SQVTM and CDR2 ANQGSEA. CDR3 sequence (DNA): TGCAGCGCCTTTGCAGGGCAAGAGACCCAGTACTTC. Its protein product is CSAFAGQETQYF.

In this sample, this clonotype is medium-sized. This rearrangement joins TRBV5-1 to TRBJ1-4; 10 bases map to TRBD1. Losses at the gene ends were 2 bases for V and 5 bases for J; bases not matched to a gene: 9. The CDR3 is 17 residues long. Germline loops: CDR1 SGHRS, CDR2 YFSETQ. CDR3 residues: CASSLGDRGGWNEKLFF. The CDR3, as DNA: TGCGCCAGCAGCTTAGGGGACAGGGGCGGATGGAATGAAAAACTGTTTTTT. Variable domain in full (rest from reference TRBV5-1 and TRBJ1-4): KAGVTQTPRYLIKTRGQQVTLSCSPISGHRSVSWYQQTPGQGLQFLFEYFSETQRNKGNFPGRFSGRQFSNSRSEMNVSTLELGDSALYLCASSLGDRGGWNEKLFFGSGTQLSVL.

The chain carries TRBV9 and TRBJ2-3; D gene uncertain. Germline loops: CDR1 SGDLS, CDR2 YYNGEE. Trimming took 1 base from V and 0 from J, leaving 3 bases between them. The CDR3 covers 13 residues. The CDR3 DNA reads TGTGCCAGCAGCGTATCTAGCACAGATACGCAGTATTTT. Encoded protein: CASSVSSTDTQYF.

This clonotype has a handful of counts. The chain links TRBV10-3 to TRBJ2-1; 9 bases match TRBD2. V shed 7 bases and J 6 bases; nucleotides not matched to a gene: 13. The CDR3 sequence is 16 residues long. Germline V lookup: CDR1 ENHRY, CDR2 SYGVKD. The CDR3: CAITGVAGVSLNEQFF. CDR3 nucleotides: TGTGCCATCACCGGGGTAGCGGGAGTGTCCCTCAATGAGCAGTTCTTC.

The chain uses TRBV12-3 or TRBV12-4 and TRBJ1-1; no definite D call. This CDR3 is built from 12 residues. V shed 5 bases and J shed 6 bases, with 10 bases lying between them. CDR3 amino acids: CASSPLGAEAFF. Written as DNA, the CDR3 is TGTGCCAGCAGTCCCCTAGGCGCTGAAGCTTTCTTT.

This clonotype showed up just a few times. J is TRBJ1-1 and V is TRBV29-1, with D perhaps matching TRBD1 (6 bases). The CDR3 length is 15 residues. The germline V and J ends were trimmed by 3 bases and 9 bases, with 23 bases remaining between them. CDR1 is SQVTM and CDR2 is ANQGSEA in the germline V gene. This CDR3 is CSVETSTGMGGQAFF. CDR3 DNA: TGCAGCGTTGAGACCTCGACAGGAATGGGGGGACAAGCTTTCTTT.